This T cell receptor (beta chain) was captured by sequencing in a study of Ad26.COV2.S vaccination and SARS-CoV-2 variants. Study at large: Into the muscle, Ad26.COV2.S was dosed once or twice, 56 days apart.

The treatment is: some 19 received Ad26.COV2.S at low or high dose, single or two shots; about 5 received placebo; per-sample allocation not given. Sampling happened 63 days after the first vaccine or placebo injection. Germline V gene sequence: CDR1 KGHSY, CDR2 FQNENV. The V gene lost 4 bases and the J gene lost 5 bases, with 20 bases spanning the gap. The CDR3 contains 16 residues. TCRdb's copy holds only in-frame clones and misses some; the assay was immunoSEQ multiplex PCR. Of 400,000 to 500,000 clones in the sample, approximately 88% were seen once. This clone was observed a handful of times. The chain combines TRBV16 with TRBJ1-2; possibly TRBD1 for D (5 bases). Sequenced here: peripheral blood, sampled in a trial of Ad26.COV2.S vaccine versus placebo. The TCR sequence derives from a person aged 18-60 years who received the Ad26.COV2.S COVID-19 vaccine or a placebo. The CDR3: CASSLTEQASGYGYTF. The CDR3 coding sequence is TGTGCCAGCAGCCTCACGGAACAGGCCTCGGGGTATGGCTACACCTTC.